The present T cell receptor beta chain was sequenced within a study of CD8 T cells in ankylosing spondylitis (dated by TCRdb to the late 2010s). Looking at the study overall: The study set out to find disease-linked TCR variants by profiling T cell receptor beta repertoires in ankylosing spondylitis patients and healthy donors. Samples of peripheral blood were taken, and for ankylosing spondylitis patients, synovial fluid was collected as well. The whole study cohort included 85 to 120 healthy donors and about two dozen ankylosing spondylitis patients.

The reads were generated on an Illumina HiSeq 2500. TCR beta libraries were prepared by quantitative 5'-RACE with molecular barcodes. Per the original workflow: To identify disease-linked TCR variants, a new computational method was used, one built on a probabilistic model of VDJ rearrangement. In TCRdb, the public reads were trimmed at Q25 with fastp and aligned with MiXCR, with productive beta chains retained. Rows are unified per CDR3 protein, each entry keeping the most common DNA and genes. TCRdb's processing, not the study's, gives the V and J calls here. Present in this sample are about 90,000 distinct CDR3 sequences, around 8.3% of which were seen just once. The biggest ten clones account for approximately 29% of the sample. Note on this clonotype: This clone's antigen is unknown. No much larger clone exists at a distance of one base, and base qualities are not known.

Looking up the germline V gene yields CDR1 MGHDK and CDR2 SYGVNS. V lost 1 base and J lost 7 bases; the stretch between them is 8 bases long. Including the terminal cysteine and phenylalanine, the CDR3 comprises 14 residues. Of the read, only the CDR3 DNA is kept; its 42 bases are in frame from base 1. Here is what the overall study found, with its caveats: A CD8+ phenotype was shown by the disease-linked clones, which were found at relatively low frequencies in peripheral blood. Some TCR beta motif variants had previously been reported in synovial fluid and blood of reactive arthritis patients, which suggested common disease-initiation mechanisms. A TCR beta motif of about 8 highly homologous amino acid variants appeared characteristic of blood from ankylosing spondylitis patients. Significant enrichment of the disease-linked clones was reported in matched synovial fluid samples from ankylosing spondylitis patients.

Sequencing was performed on blood, either unsorted or a sorted T cell fraction (not recorded which). The receptor's source is a male donor with ankylosing spondylitis. The V gene is TRBV25-1 and the J gene is TRBJ1-6; confidence is insufficient to name the D gene. The sequenced DNA: TGTGCCAGCAGTGAATCTCACGGGAATTCACCCCTCCACTTT. Its protein is CASSESHGNSPLHF. Joined to the reference TRBV25-1 and TRBJ1-6 proteins, this CDR3 gives the full variable domain: EADIYQTPRYLVIGTGKKITLECSQTMGHDKMYWYQQDPGMELHLIHYSYGVNSTEKGDLSSESTVSRIRTEHFPLTLESARPSHTSQYLCASSESHGNSPLHFGNGTRLTVT.